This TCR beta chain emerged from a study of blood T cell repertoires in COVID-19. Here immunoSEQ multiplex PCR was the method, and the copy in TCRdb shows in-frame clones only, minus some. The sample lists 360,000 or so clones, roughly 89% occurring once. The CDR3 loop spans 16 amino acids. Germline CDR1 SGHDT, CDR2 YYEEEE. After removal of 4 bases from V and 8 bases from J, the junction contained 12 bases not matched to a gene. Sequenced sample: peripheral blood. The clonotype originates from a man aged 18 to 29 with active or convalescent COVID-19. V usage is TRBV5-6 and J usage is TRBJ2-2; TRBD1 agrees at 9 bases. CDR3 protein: CASSGGQGERSGELFF. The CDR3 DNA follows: TGTGCCAGCAGCGGGGGACAGGGAGAGAGGTCTGGGGAGCTGTTTTTT. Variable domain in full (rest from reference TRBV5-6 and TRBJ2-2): DAGVTQSPTHLIKTRGQQVTLRCSPKSGHDTVSWYQQALGQGPQFIFQYYEEEERQRGNFPDRFSGHQFPNYSSELNVNALLLGDSALYLCASSGGQGERSGELFFGEGSRLTVL.